One T cell receptor (beta chain) is described in this entry. Sequencing was performed with immunoSEQ multiplex PCR; in TCRdb, only in-frame clones are kept and a portion is missing. Of tens of thousands of clones in the sample, about 89% were seen once. The data stem from a study of blood T cell repertoires in COVID-19. V lost 6 bases and J 7 bases, leaving 21 bases between the germline ends. Germline V gene data show CDR1 as KGHSH and CDR2 as LQKENI. This CDR3 is built from 16 residues. The source is a human donor in a cohort sampled during active COVID-19. The sequenced material came from peripheral blood. V is TRBV18 and J is TRBJ1-4; no clear D gene. The CDR3 nucleotides are TGTGCCAGCTCCCCCCAGCCTAGCACCACGGGTGAAAAACTGTTTTTT. It codes for CASSPQPSTTGEKLFF.